The 21 T cell receptor beta chains below come from one sample, sequenced in a study of kidney transplant recipient with SARS-CoV-2 infection. Using its own MiXCR run on the reads, TCRdb lists one record per CDR3 protein. Seen here are 200,000 to 300,000 distinct CDR3 sequences, roughly 26% observed once, and the top ten hold around 6.8%. Source: a blood sample, taken at baseline and on day 111 from a kidney transplant recipient. The receptor source for this set is a young adult male patient who had COVID-19 and was a kidney transplant recipient. Some of the T cells might come from the graft donor.

This clonotype was detected ten times or more. The gene calls are TRBV19 and TRBJ2-7; D unclear. The CDR3 runs 11 residues. The germline gives CDR1 LNHDA, CDR2 SQIVND (reference sequence). Trimming removed 10 bases from V and 0 bases from J, with 7 bases in between. CDR3: CAKDGSYEQYF. CDR3 nucleotide sequence: TGTGCCAAGGACGGCTCCTACGAGCAGTACTTC.

This clonotype was detected ten times or more. The chain joins TRBV2 to TRBJ2-2; unclear D gene. Germline assignment: CDR1 SNHLY and CDR2 FYNNEI. Trimming removed 1 base at V and 3 bases at J, with 6 bases between. This CDR3 is 14 amino acids long. The CDR3 loop is CASSEEADTGELFF. For the CDR3, the DNA is TGTGCCAGCAGTGAAGAGGCAGACACCGGGGAGCTGTTTTTT.

Worth noting for this clonotype: A much larger clone is a single base away; this may be a read error. The chain combines TRBV4-2 with TRBJ2-5, with 9 bases matching TRBD2. The V gene end was trimmed by 0 bases and the J gene end by 11 bases; junction bases not matched to a gene: 13. Germline loops: CDR1 LGHNA, CDR2 YNFKEQ. This CDR3 contains 16 residues. The CDR3 DNA is TGTGCCAGCAGCCAAGATGGTCTAGCGGGATCGGAAGGGCAGTACTTC. It codes for CASSQDGLAGSEGQYF.

In its sample, this clonotype was seen many times. This rearrangement joins TRBV18 to TRBJ2-7, with TRBD1 as a possible D gene (6 bases). The CDR3 runs 14 residues. Germline assignment: CDR1 KGHSH and CDR2 LQKENI. The germline V and J ends were trimmed by 0 bases and 5 bases, with 11 bases remaining between them. CDR3 residues: CASSPPPGDHEQYF. In nucleotides, the CDR3 is TGTGCCAGCTCACCACCGCCAGGGGACCACGAGCAGTACTTC.

This clonotype was seen ten or more times. This sequence joins TRBV7-9 and TRBJ2-1; D is perhaps TRBD2 (6 bases). Germline CDR1 reads SEHNR; CDR2 reads FQNEAQ (reference sequence). Trimming removed 5 bases from V and 9 bases from J, with 20 bases in between. This CDR3 is 15 amino acids long. CDR3 sequence: CASSSSGPFRGEQFF. The CDR3 DNA sequence: TGTGCCAGCAGCAGTAGCGGACCTTTTAGAGGTGAGCAGTTCTTC.

The rearrangement uses TRBV5-1 and TRBJ2-3; D is ambiguous. Germline CDR1 and CDR2: SGHRS and YFSETQ. The CDR3 has 14 amino acids. V was pared by 1 base and J by 2 bases, with 8 bases between. CDR3 region: CASSLSPYTDTQYF. The CDR3, as DNA: TGCGCCAGCAGCTTGAGTCCTTACACAGATACGCAGTATTTT.

The V and J genes are TRBV5-1 and TRBJ2-3, with TRBD2 matching over 15 bases. The CDR3 runs 19 residues. Germline values: CDR1 SGHRS, CDR2 YFSETQ. Unmatched junction bases numbered 16, after V lost 7 bases and J lost 4 bases. CDR3 sequence (DNA): TGCGCCAGCGGCAAGTGGCCGGGACTAGCGGGAGGAGTCCCAGATACGCAGTATTTT. Amino acids: CASGKWPGLAGGVPDTQYF.

In its sample, this clonotype was seen a few times. V gene TRBV12-5 combines with J gene TRBJ1-4, with a possible D match to TRBD1 (5 bases). In germline, CDR1 is LGHNT, CDR2 FRNRAP. This CDR3 is built from 14 residues. Trimming pared 5 bases from V and 5 bases from J, leaving 12 bases between. The CDR3 protein is CASGPGPGNEKLFF. CDR3 sequence (DNA): TGTGCTAGTGGTCCGGGACCCGGGAATGAAAAACTGTTTTTT.

This clonotype was observed many times. This chain uses TRBV13 with TRBJ2-1, with 15 bases lining up with TRBD2. Germline CDR1 PRHDT, CDR2 FYEKMQ (reference sequence). The CDR3 has 17 residues. The trim removed 5 bases at V and 3 bases at J, leaving 5 bases unmatched. CDR3 DNA: TGTGCCAGCAGCCGAGGGACTAGCGGGGGGTTCTACAATGAGCAGTTCTTC. Its translation is CASSRGTSGGFYNEQFF.

The chain recombines TRBV7-3 with TRBJ1-1; D perhaps matches TRBD1 (6 bases). Germline CDR1 is SGHTA and CDR2 is FQGTGA. Between the trimmed V and J ends, which lost 7 bases and 3 bases, there was a span of 15 bases. The CDR3 contains 14 residues. CDR3 nucleotide sequence: TGTGCCAGCACCGTGGGGGCAGGGGACACTGAAGCTTTCTTT. Amino acid sequence: CASTVGAGDTEAFF.

Of note for this clonotype: A much larger clone differs from this one at a single base, so this may be a read error. The chain couples TRBV20-1 to TRBJ1-2, with TRBD1 matching over 7 bases. From germline, CDR1 is DFQATT and CDR2 SNEGSKA (reference sequence). This CDR3 contains 17 residues. The CDR3 DNA reads as TGCAGTGCTGGAGATCGGTTCGGGGTGAAGGGGGCGCGGGGCTACACCTTC. It encodes CSAGDRFGVKGARGYTF.

The rearrangement joins TRBV11-3 to TRBJ2-1, with D maybe TRBD1 (6 bases). The CDR3 totals 17 residues. Trimming left V 5 bases short and J 7 bases short, with 24 bases between. CDR1 and CDR2 from the germline V gene are SGHNT and YENEEA. The CDR3 loop reads CASSPQATGSGSNEQFF. CDR3 in DNA: TGTGCCAGCAGCCCACAGGCTACAGGGTCCGGGTCTAATGAGCAGTTCTTC.

This chain connects TRBV29-1 to TRBJ2-3; TRBD1 matches 8 bases. Germline assignment: CDR1 SQVTM and CDR2 ANQGSEA. The trim removed 6 bases at V and 3 bases at J, leaving 2 bases unmatched. CDR3 length equals 12 residues. CDR3 amino acids: CSVGTGTDTQYF. The CDR3 nucleotides read TGCAGCGTGGGGACAGGAACAGATACGCAGTATTTT.

In its sample, this clonotype was seen many times. The chain recombines TRBV19 with TRBJ1-5; 9 bases agree with TRBD1. The CDR3 has 14 amino acids. Germline V CDR1 and CDR2: LNHDA, SQIVND (reference sequence). V gave up 5 bases and J gave up 6 bases; unmatched junction bases: 5. The CDR3 DNA reads as TGTGCCAGTAGTCCCAGACAGGGGGTTCAGCCCCAGCATTTT. Translation gives CASSPRQGVQPQHF.

This clonotype has a count of ten or more. The CDR3 protein is CASSLRSGGDYNEQFF. The CDR3 nucleotides read TGTGCCAGCAGCTTGCGTTCGGGGGGGGACTACAATGAGCAGTTCTTC. This chain uses TRBV5-6 with TRBJ2-1, with 8 bases fitting TRBD2. With 1 base clipped from V and 3 bases from J, the junction kept 6 bases outside the gene matches. The CDR3 sequence is 16 residues long. Germline CDR1 and CDR2: SGHDT and YYEEEE. Full variable domain (rest looked up from reference TRBV5-6 and TRBJ2-1): DAGVTQSPTHLIKTRGQQVTLRCSPKSGHDTVSWYQQALGQGPQFIFQYYEEEERQRGNFPDRFSGHQFPNYSSELNVNALLLGDSALYLCASSLRSGGDYNEQFFGPGTRLTVL.

This rearrangement joins TRBV5-4 to TRBJ2-3, with D tentatively TRBD1 (6 bases). Germline CDR1 reads SGHNT; CDR2 reads YYREEE (reference sequence). This CDR3 region has 13 residues. Trimming stripped 2 bases from V and 8 bases from J, with 12 bases between. The CDR3 DNA is TGTGCCAGCAGCTTTGGGGTGGACAGTACGCAGTATTTT. This gives the protein CASSFGVDSTQYF.

This clonotype was counted many times. The rearrangement links TRBV12-5 to TRBJ1-2, with a weak D call TRBD1 (5 bases). The V and J ends lost 5 bases and 4 bases respectively, with 23 bases between them. There are 17 residues in the CDR3. The germline gives CDR1 LGHNT, CDR2 FRNRAP. The DNA of the CDR3 is TGTGCTAGTGGTGCAAGAAGTTTGCAGGGAAAGACCTATGGCTACACCTTC. Translated: CASGARSLQGKTYGYTF.

This clonotype has ten or more counts. The chain recombines TRBV6-6 with TRBJ1-1; D not certain. The CDR3 is 12 amino acids. The germline V gene has CDR1 MNHNY and CDR2 SVGAGI (reference sequence). The V and J ends lost 8 bases and 1 base respectively, with 8 bases between them. The CDR3 sequence is CASRPGNTEAFF. DNA for the CDR3: TGTGCCAGCCGACCTGGGAACACTGAAGCTTTCTTT.

A single count supports this clonotype. V usage is TRBV6-6 and J usage is TRBJ2-1; D ambiguous. The J call could be wrong; TRBJ2-5 is a better fit for the DNA end. Germline V gives CDR1 MNHNY, CDR2 SVGAGI (reference sequence). The CDR3 contains 15 residues. The DNA of the CDR3 is TGTGCCAGCAGCCCGCCTCTGTTCCCAAGAGAGACCCAGTACTTC. Translation gives CASSPPLFPRETQYF.

On this clonotype: This may stem from a read error, because a much larger clone lies one nucleotide away. The CDR3 is CARREQPFVNTEAFF. The CDR3 nucleotides read TGTGCCAGAAGGGAGCAACCTTTCGTGAACACTGAAGCTTTCTTT. The rearrangement joins TRBV6-4 to TRBJ1-1; no clear D. Germline V gene data show CDR1 as MRHNA and CDR2 as SNTAGT. This CDR3 comprises 15 residues. Between the trimmed V and J ends, which lost 9 bases and 0 bases, there was a span of 17 bases.

This clonotype has just one count. One base away lies a much larger clone, so this may be a sequencing read error. Since no conserved phenylalanine or tryptophan closes the CDR3, a read error is the likely cause. The chain recombines TRBV7-6 with TRBJ1-2, with D perhaps matching TRBD1 (5 bases). The germline V gene encodes CDR1 SGHVS and CDR2 FNYEAQ. The CDR3 loop spans 17 amino acids. V lost 5 bases, J lost 4 bases, and 23 bases lay in between. CDR3 in DNA: TGTGCCAGCAGCATTGGACATGAATCTCGAAAGACCTATGGCTACACCCTC. This encodes CASSIGHESRKTYGYTL.